This is a list of T cell receptor beta chains from one sample in a study of cytomegalovirus exposure and HLA in healthy donors. Profiled with immunoSEQ multiplex PCR; TCRdb holds only in-frame clones, not every one. The repertoire consists of more than 80,000 clones, with 65% to 75% occurring once and the leading ten covering 11% to 15%. Sequenced: PBMCs. The source of these receptors is a woman between 65 and 79 years old in good health and CMV-seropositive. Both conserved end residues are part of each CDR3. D genes are given only for firm matches. Size is stated for part of the rows, as once, few or many counts, or as a class when the clone is expanded.

abundance	d_gene	len	v_gene	j_gene	CDR3aa	CDR3nt
-	-	16	TRBV11-2	TRBJ1-2	CASSSTWTPLIYGYTF	TGTGCCAGCAGCTCCACTTGGACTCCACTAATCTATGGCTACACCTTC
-	TRBD2	16	TRBV2	TRBJ2-3	CASNTPGLVLTDTQYF	TGTGCCAGCAACACTCCTGGACTAGTGCTCACAGATACGCAGTATTTT
-	TRBD2	17	TRBV11-2	TRBJ2-3	CASRGLAGRWGTDTQYF	TGTGCCAGCAGAGGACTAGCGGGAAGGTGGGGCACAGATACGCAGTATTTT
once	TRBD1	15	TRBV7-9	TRBJ1-6	CASSPGQGENSPLHF	TGTGCCAGCAGCCCCGGACAGGGTGAGAATTCACCCCTCCACTTT
-	TRBD1	15	TRBV5-4	TRBJ2-6	CASSRDRVGANVLTF	TGTGCCAGCAGCCGGGACAGGGTCGGGGCCAACGTCCTGACTTTC
-	-	11	TRBV20-1	TRBJ2-7	CSASGLYEQYF	TGCAGTGCTAGTGGCCTCTACGAGCAGTACTTC
-	TRBD1	13	TRBV2	TRBJ2-5	CASGTGYGETQYF	TGTGCCAGCGGGACAGGGTATGGAGAGACCCAGTACTTC
-	TRBD1	15	TRBV7-2	TRBJ1-1	CASSLETGRNTEAFF	TGTGCCAGCAGCTTAGAGACAGGGAGGAACACTGAAGCTTTCTTT
few	-	14	TRBV5-1	TRBJ1-3	CASSLGGQGNTIYF	TGCGCCAGCAGCTTGGGGGGGCAAGGAAACACCATATATTTT
-	-	13	TRBV5-4	TRBJ2-7	CASSLGAQYEQYF	TGTGCCAGCAGCTTGGGAGCACAGTACGAGCAGTACTTC
-	-	15	TRBV2	TRBJ1-2	CATPKAGEMAYGYTF	TGTGCCACCCCCAAGGCGGGGGAGATGGCGTATGGCTACACCTTC
-	TRBD1	13	TRBV6-5	TRBJ2-7	CASTTPGGYEQYF	TGTGCCAGCACCACTCCAGGGGGATACGAGCAGTACTTC
-	TRBD2	15	TRBV7-6	TRBJ2-1	CASSEWTSGLNEQFF	TGTGCCAGCAGCGAATGGACTAGCGGGCTGAATGAGCAGTTCTTC
-	TRBD2	12	TRBV28	TRBJ2-3	CASRKLAGVFQF	TGTGCCAGCAGGAAACTAGCGGGAGTATTCCAGTTT
-	-	17	TRBV9	TRBJ2-5	CASSVGSSALGGETQYF	TGTGCCAGCAGCGTAGGATCCAGCGCACTGGGGGGAGAGACCCAGTACTTC
-	-	16	TRBV7-3	TRBJ2-6	CASSLLGGTGANVLTF	TGTGCCAGCAGCTTACTAGGGGGAACTGGGGCCAACGTCCTGACTTTC
-	-	13	TRBV4-3	TRBJ1-5	CASSLGFNQPQHF	TGCGCCAGCAGCCTCGGGTTCAATCAGCCCCAGCATTTT
-	-	14	TRBV28	TRBJ1-5	CASNQLGSNQPQHF	TGTGCCAGCAACCAACTAGGAAGCAATCAGCCCCAGCATTTT
-	-	14	TRBV2	TRBJ1-6	CASSEIYRVSPLHF	TGTGCCAGCAGTGAAATCTACAGGGTTTCACCCCTCCACTTT
few	TRBD2	15	TRBV7-2	TRBJ2-7	CASSESGGPSYEQYF	TGTGCCAGCAGCGAATCGGGGGGGCCGTCCTACGAGCAGTACTTC
-	-	15	TRBV6-1	TRBJ1-5	CASSVSTGINQPQHF	TGTGCCAGCAGTGTCAGCACAGGGATCAATCAGCCCCAGCATTTT
-	TRBD1	15	TRBV5-6	TRBJ2-2	CASSPRYQGAGELFF	TGTGCCAGCAGCCCCCGTTATCAGGGGGCCGGGGAGCTGTTTTTT
-	-	11	TRBV29-1	TRBJ2-7	CSVGRAYEQYF	TGCAGCGTTGGTCGAGCCTACGAGCAGTACTTC
-	TRBD2	16	TRBV18	TRBJ2-5	CASSPLSGGIQETQYF	TGTGCCAGCTCACCACTTAGCGGGGGAATACAAGAGACCCAGTACTTC
-	-	16	TRBV11-2	TRBJ1-1	CASSPNSGLLLTEAFF	TGTGCCAGCAGCCCAAACTCGGGACTCTTGTTAACTGAAGCTTTCTTT
-	TRBD1	15	TRBV7-3	TRBJ2-2	CASSPRQGAVGELFF	TGTGCCAGCAGCCCTCGACAGGGGGCAGTCGGGGAGCTGTTTTTT
-	-	16	TRBV4-2	TRBJ2-2	CASSPGQRTNTGELFF	TGTGCCAGCAGCCCCGGACAAAGAACCAACACCGGGGAGCTGTTTTTT
few	TRBD2	17	TRBV15	TRBJ2-1	CATSRDMSGGANNEQFF	TGTGCCACCAGCAGAGACATGAGCGGGGGGGCAAACAATGAGCAGTTCTTC
once	-	16	TRBV4-2	TRBJ1-2	CASSQDRIGGRYGYTF	TGTGCCAGCAGCCAAGATAGAATAGGGGGTCGTTATGGCTACACCTTC
-	-	13	TRBV6-1	TRBJ2-4	CASSEGGGGFEYF	TGTGCCAGCAGTGAAGGAGGAGGGGGCTTCGAGTACTTC
few	TRBD1	13	TRBV5-1	TRBJ2-2	CASSRDRQGELFF	TGCGCCAGCAGCAGGGACAGGCAAGGGGAGCTGTTTTTT
few	TRBD2	16	TRBV6-5	TRBJ2-2	CASSYSAGSVTGELFF	TGTGCCAGCAGTTATTCAGCGGGATCGGTCACCGGGGAGCTGTTTTTT
-	-	13	TRBV9	TRBJ2-1	CASSDRRVNEQFF	TGTGCCAGCAGCGATAGACGGGTAAATGAGCAGTTCTTC
-	TRBD1	14	TRBV5-8	TRBJ1-2	CASSLRDRGLGYTF	TGTGCCAGCAGTCTGAGGGACAGGGGGCTTGGCTACACCTTC
-	-	16	TRBV25-1	TRBJ2-5	CASTPDVGGGRGTQYF	TGTGCCAGCACTCCGGACGTCGGTGGGGGGAGAGGGACCCAGTACTTC
-	-	12	TRBV29-1	TRBJ2-1	CSVGQGPNEQFF	TGCAGCGTTGGCCAGGGCCCCAATGAGCAGTTCTTC
-	-	15	TRBV27	TRBJ2-2	CASSFELKSTGELFF	TGTGCCAGCAGTTTCGAATTGAAGAGCACCGGGGAGCTGTTTTTT
-	TRBD2	16	TRBV5-1	TRBJ2-5	CASSLTTSGSRETQYF	TGCGCCAGCAGCTTAACAACTAGCGGGAGCCGGGAGACCCAGTACTTC
-	-	16	TRBV5-6	TRBJ2-3	CASSLGRGSSTDTQYF	TGTGCCAGCAGCTTGGGTAGGGGCTCTAGCACAGATACGCAGTATTTT
-	TRBD2	14	TRBV9	TRBJ2-2	CASSLAGGTGELFF	TGTGCCAGCAGCCTAGCGGGCGGGACCGGGGAGCTGTTTTTT
-	-	14	TRBV27	TRBJ1-5	CASGLAQGNQPQHF	TGTGCCAGCGGCCTAGCCCAGGGCAATCAGCCCCAGCATTTT
-	-	14	TRBV7-9	TRBJ1-2	CASSPAGGNYGYTF	TGTGCCAGCAGCCCGGCGGGGGGCAACTATGGCTACACCTTC
-	-	17	TRBV5-1	TRBJ1-5	CASSLEPTGGSNQPQHF	TGCGCCAGCAGCTTGGAACCTACAGGCGGAAGCAATCAGCCCCAGCATTTT
few	-	13	TRBV2	TRBJ2-1	CASSPTTGTEQFF	TGTGCCAGCAGCCCTACAACAGGGACTGAGCAGTTCTTC
-	-	15	TRBV19	TRBJ2-2	CASSIGGIDTGELFF	TGTGCCAGTAGTATAGGAGGGATTGACACCGGGGAGCTGTTTTTT
-	-	16	TRBV11-2	TRBJ2-1	CASSLDPTGIYNEQFF	TGTGCCAGCAGCTTAGATCCCACAGGGATCTACAATGAGCAGTTCTTC
-	-	14	TRBV5-8	TRBJ2-1	CASSLSARNNEQFF	TGTGCCAGCAGCTTATCGGCTAGAAACAATGAGCAGTTCTTC
-	TRBD1	14	TRBV6-5	TRBJ2-7	CASSAHRGLYEQYF	TGTGCCAGCAGTGCCCACAGGGGGCTCTACGAGCAGTACTTC
-	-	16	TRBV4-3	TRBJ2-3	CASSQISGAVTDTQYF	TGCGCCAGCAGCCAGATAAGCGGTGCCGTCACAGATACGCAGTATTTT
few	TRBD1	18	TRBV2	TRBJ1-1	CASSVGTGLRDRTREAFF	TGTGCCAGCAGTGTCGGGACAGGGTTACGAGACCGAACCCGTGAAGCTTTCTTT